A selection of T cell receptor beta chains follows, all from one sample in a study of identical twins. MiXCR was run by TCRdb on the 5' RACE reads, yielding one entry per CDR3 protein. The data hold about 920,000 distinct CDR3 sequences, with about 12% observed a single time. These data also formed part of another study, on yellow fever vaccine responses in identical twins.

Material for sequencing was PBMCs. The receptors were sampled from a woman younger than 30 in good health. CDR3s include the opening cysteine and the closing phenylalanine or tryptophan. The size entry is marked missing in some rows and otherwise reads once, few, many or a size class.

CDR3 protein: CASSSHGLASTDTQYF
clone size: few
CDR3 length: 16
V gene: TRBV5-1

CDR3 protein: CASSLVGGPDNEQFF
clone size: -
CDR3 length: 15
V gene: TRBV7-2

CDR3 protein: CASSFISGTSGYNEQFF
clone size: -
CDR3 length: 17
V gene: TRBV11-2

CDR3 protein: CPSSFRPQGLAGSEQFF
clone size: -
CDR3 length: 17
V gene: TRBV5-6

CDR3 protein: CASSIGTSGTTIQYF
clone size: few
CDR3 length: 15
V gene: TRBV12-3/TRBV12-4

CDR3 protein: CASSSGLAGASQETQYF
clone size: few
CDR3 length: 17
V gene: TRBV7-2

CDR3 protein: CATSPPGQTYGYTF
clone size: -
CDR3 length: 14
V gene: TRBV24-1

CDR3 protein: CASGLSRDQNNEQFF
clone size: -
CDR3 length: 15
V gene: TRBV12-5

CDR3 protein: CACSPTTSGAYNGQFF
clone size: -
CDR3 length: 16
V gene: TRBV5-1

CDR3 protein: CASMGFSNTGELFF
clone size: -
CDR3 length: 14
V gene: TRBV7-9